This TCR beta chain was recorded in a study of blood T cell repertoires in COVID-19. Only in-frame clones appear in the TCRdb table, and some are missing; sequencing was by immunoSEQ multiplex PCR. The table has some 90,000 clones, 89% seen once; the top ten hold roughly 8.9%. CDR3 length: 15 amino acids. The V gene's germline CDR1 is MDHEN and CDR2 SYDVKM. The junction had 8 bases not matched to a gene; V was cut back by 5 bases and J by 5 bases. The sample consisted of peripheral blood. The rearrangement uses TRBV28 and TRBJ2-3; 9 positions match TRBD1. This TCR came from a man aged 45-60 years with acute or convalescent COVID-19. The CDR3 DNA reads TGTGCCAGCAGTAAGGACAGGGGAGAGGTAGATACGCAGTATTTT. The encoded protein is CASSKDRGEVDTQYF.